This TCR beta chain comes out of a study of persistence of HIV-infected CD4 T cells. Findings of the study overall: Proviral oligoclonality tracked with TCR oligoclonality within the same sorted cells. TCRbeta richness was lower in CMV- and Gag-responding cells than in anti-CD3/anti-CD28-responding cells.

Stimulation used 8 to 10 ug/mL lysate from CMV-infected fibroblasts. CD4+ T cells upregulating both CD40 ligand and CD69 were sorted as responding cells. CD4+ T cell counts exceeded 400 cells/uL; CMV serology was positive. The libraries were made with immunoSEQ version 4 in survey mode. This table comes from immunoSEQ multiplex PCR, and its TCRdb copy is limited to in-frame clones, with some not included. The data contain about 21,000 clones, about 84% of them singletons. Of note for this clone: The antigen is unknown.

The sample here was CD4+ T cells sorted from PBMCs after approximately 19-hour stimulation, taken from a patient who received antiretroviral therapy. The sequence came from an adult man with HIV who was CMV-seropositive.

The CDR3 reads CASSLYAGSYEQYF. The CDR3, as DNA: TGTGCCAGCAGTTTATATGCAGGCTCCTACGAGCAGTACTTC. The chain combines TRBV28 with TRBJ2-7; no definite D call. Germline CDR1 is MDHEN and CDR2 is SYDVKM. V was trimmed by 1 base and J by 0 bases, leaving 7 bases between them. This CDR3 region has 14 residues.